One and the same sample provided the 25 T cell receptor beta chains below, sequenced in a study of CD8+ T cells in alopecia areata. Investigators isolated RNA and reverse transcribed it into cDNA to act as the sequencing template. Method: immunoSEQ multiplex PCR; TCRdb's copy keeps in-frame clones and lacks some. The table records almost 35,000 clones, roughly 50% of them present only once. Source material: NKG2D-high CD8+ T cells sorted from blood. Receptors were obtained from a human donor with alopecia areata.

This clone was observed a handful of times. The DNA for the CDR3 is TGTGCCAGCAGCTTAGGACAGGGTCGTTCCTACGAGCAGTACTTC. Residues: CASSLGQGRSYEQYF. The chain couples TRBV11-2 to TRBJ2-7; 7 bases are a match to TRBD1. V trimming: 1 base; J trimming: 1 base; junction bases outside the gene matches: 4. The germline gives CDR1 SGHAT, CDR2 FQNNGV. This CDR3 spans 15 amino acids.

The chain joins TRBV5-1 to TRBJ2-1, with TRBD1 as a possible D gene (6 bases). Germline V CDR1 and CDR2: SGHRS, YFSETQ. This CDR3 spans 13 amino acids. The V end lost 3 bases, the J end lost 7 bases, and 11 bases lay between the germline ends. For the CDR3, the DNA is TGCGCCAGCAGCTGGGACAACGAGAATGAGCAGTTCTTC. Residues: CASSWDNENEQFF.

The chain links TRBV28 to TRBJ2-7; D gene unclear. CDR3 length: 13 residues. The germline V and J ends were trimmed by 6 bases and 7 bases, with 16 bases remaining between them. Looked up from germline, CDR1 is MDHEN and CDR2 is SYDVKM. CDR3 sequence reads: CASRLQGFWEQYF. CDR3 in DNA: TGTGCCAGCAGACTCCAAGGGTTCTGGGAGCAGTACTTC.

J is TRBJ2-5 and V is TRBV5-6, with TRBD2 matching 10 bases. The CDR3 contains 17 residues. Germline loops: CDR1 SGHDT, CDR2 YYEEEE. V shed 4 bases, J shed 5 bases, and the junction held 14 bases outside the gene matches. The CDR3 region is CASSPGEGGLAIETQYF. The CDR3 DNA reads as TGTGCCAGCAGCCCAGGGGAGGGGGGACTAGCGATCGAGACCCAGTACTTC.

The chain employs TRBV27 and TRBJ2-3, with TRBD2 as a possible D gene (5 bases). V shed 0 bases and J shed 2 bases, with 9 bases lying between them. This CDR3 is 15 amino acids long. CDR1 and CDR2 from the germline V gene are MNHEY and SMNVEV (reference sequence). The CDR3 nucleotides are TGTGCCAGCAGTTTATCAGCGGAACCCACAGATACGCAGTATTTT. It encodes CASSLSAEPTDTQYF.

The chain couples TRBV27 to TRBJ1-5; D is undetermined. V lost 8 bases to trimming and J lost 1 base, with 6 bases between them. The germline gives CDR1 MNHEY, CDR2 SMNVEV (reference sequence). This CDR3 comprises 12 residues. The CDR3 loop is CASGNSNQPQHF. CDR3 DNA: TGTGCCAGCGGCAACAGCAATCAGCCCCAGCATTTT.

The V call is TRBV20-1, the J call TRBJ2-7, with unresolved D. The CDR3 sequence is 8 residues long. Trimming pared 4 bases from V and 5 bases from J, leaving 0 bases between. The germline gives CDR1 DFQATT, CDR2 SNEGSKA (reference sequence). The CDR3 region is CSANEQYF. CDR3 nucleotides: TGCAGTGCTAACGAGCAGTACTTC.

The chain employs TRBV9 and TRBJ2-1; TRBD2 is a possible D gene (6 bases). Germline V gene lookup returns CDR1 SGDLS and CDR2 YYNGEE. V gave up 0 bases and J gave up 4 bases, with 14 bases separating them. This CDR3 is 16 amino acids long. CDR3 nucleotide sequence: TGTGCCAGCAGCGTAGCTAGCGAGACGGTTTACAATGAGCAGTTCTTC. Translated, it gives CASSVASETVYNEQFF.

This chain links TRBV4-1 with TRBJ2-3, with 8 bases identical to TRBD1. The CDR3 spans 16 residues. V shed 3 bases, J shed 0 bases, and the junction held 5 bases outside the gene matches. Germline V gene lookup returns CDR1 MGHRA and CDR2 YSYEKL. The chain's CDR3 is CASSHSQGGSTDTQYF. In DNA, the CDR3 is TGCGCCAGCAGCCATTCACAGGGGGGTAGCACAGATACGCAGTATTTT.

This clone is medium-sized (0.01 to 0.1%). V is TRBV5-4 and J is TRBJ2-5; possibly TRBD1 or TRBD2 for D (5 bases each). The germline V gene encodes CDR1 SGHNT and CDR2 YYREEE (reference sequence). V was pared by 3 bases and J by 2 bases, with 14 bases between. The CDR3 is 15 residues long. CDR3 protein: CASSSKGTAQETQYF. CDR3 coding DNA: TGTGCCAGCAGCTCGAAAGGGACCGCTCAAGAGACCCAGTACTTC.

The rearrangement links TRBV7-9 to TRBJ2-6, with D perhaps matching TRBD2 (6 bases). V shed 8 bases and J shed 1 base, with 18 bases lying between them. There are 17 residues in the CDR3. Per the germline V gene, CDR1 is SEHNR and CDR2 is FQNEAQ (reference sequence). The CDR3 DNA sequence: TGTGCCAGCCCCTTAGTTGGGGCGGGATCTGGGGCCAACGTCCTGACTTTC. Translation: CASPLVGAGSGANVLTF.

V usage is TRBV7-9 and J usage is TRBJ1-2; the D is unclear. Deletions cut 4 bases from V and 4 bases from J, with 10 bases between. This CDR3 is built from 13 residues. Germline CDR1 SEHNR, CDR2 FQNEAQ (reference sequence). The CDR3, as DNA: TGTGCCAGCAGCTCGAGTAGGACCTATGGCTACACCTTC. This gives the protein CASSSSRTYGYTF.

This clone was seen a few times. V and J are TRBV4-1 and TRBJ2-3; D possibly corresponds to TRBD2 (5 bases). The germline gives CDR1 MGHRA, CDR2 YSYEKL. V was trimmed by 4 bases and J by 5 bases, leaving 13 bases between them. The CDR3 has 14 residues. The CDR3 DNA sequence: TGCGCCAGCAGCCCCGCCGAGGGTCGAGATACGCAGTATTTT. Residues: CASSPAEGRDTQYF.

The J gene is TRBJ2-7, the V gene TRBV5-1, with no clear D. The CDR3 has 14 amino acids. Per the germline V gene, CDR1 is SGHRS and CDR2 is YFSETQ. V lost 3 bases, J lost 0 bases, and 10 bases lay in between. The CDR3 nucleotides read TGCGCCAGCAGCTCCGAGTGGAGCTCCTACGAGCAGTACTTC. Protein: CASSSEWSSYEQYF.

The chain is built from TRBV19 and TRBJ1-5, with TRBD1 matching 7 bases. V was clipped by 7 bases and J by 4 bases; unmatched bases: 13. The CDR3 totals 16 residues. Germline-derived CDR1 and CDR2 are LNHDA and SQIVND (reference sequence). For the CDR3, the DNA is TGTGCCAGTATCCCCGGTCGACAGGGTTTGAATCAGCCCCAGCATTTT. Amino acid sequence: CASIPGRQGLNQPQHF.

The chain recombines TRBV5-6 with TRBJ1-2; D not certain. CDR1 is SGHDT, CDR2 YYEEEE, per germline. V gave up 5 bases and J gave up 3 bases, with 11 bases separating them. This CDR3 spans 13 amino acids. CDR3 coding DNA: TGTGCCAGCAGTTCGGAGGCGTACTATGGCTACACCTTC. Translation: CASSSEAYYGYTF. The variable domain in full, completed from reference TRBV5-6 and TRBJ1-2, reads DAGVTQSPTHLIKTRGQQVTLRCSPKSGHDTVSWYQQALGQGPQFIFQYYEEEERQRGNFPDRFSGHQFPNYSSELNVNALLLGDSALYLCASSSEAYYGYTFGSGTRLTVV.

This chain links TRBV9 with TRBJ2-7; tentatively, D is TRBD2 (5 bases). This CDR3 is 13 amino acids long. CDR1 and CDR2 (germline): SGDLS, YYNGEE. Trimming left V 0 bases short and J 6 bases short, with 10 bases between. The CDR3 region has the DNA TGTGCCAGCAGCGTAGGCGGGCGGAGCGAGCAGTACTTC. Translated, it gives CASSVGGRSEQYF.

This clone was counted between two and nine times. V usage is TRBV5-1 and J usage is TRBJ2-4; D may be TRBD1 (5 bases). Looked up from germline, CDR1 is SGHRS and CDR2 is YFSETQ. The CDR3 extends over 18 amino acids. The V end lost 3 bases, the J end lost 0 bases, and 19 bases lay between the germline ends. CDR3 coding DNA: TGCGCCAGCAGCTCGATGACAGATTCATTAATAGCCAAAAACATTCAGTACTTC. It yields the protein CASSSMTDSLIAKNIQYF.

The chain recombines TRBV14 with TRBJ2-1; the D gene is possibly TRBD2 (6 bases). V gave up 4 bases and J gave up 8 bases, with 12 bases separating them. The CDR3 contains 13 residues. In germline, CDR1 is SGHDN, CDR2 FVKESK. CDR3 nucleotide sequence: TGTGCCAGCAGCCCGACTAGTATCTATGAGCAGTTCTTC. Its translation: CASSPTSIYEQFF. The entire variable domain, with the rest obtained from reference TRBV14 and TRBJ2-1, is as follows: EAGVTQFPSHSVIEKGQTVTLRCDPISGHDNLYWYRRVMGKEIKFLLHFVKESKQDESGMPNNRFLAERTGGTYSTLKVQPAELEDSGVYFCASSPTSIYEQFFGPGTRLTVL.

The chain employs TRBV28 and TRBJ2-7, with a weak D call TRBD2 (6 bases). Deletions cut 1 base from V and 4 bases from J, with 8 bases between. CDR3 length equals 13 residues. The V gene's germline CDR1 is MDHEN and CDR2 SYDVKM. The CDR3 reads CASSLYAGYEQYF. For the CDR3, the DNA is TGTGCCAGCAGTTTATATGCGGGGTACGAGCAGTACTTC. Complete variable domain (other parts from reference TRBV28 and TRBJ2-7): DVKVTQSSRYLVKRTGEKVFLECVQDMDHENMFWYRQDPGLGLRLIYFSYDVKMKEKGDIPEGYSVSREKKERFSLILESASTNQTSMYLCASSLYAGYEQYFGPGTRLTVT.

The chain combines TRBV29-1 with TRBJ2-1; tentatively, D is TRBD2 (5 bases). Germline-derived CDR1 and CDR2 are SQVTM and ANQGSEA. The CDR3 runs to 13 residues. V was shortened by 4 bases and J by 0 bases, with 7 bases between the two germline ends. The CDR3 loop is CSVGESSYNEQFF. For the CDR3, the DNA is TGCAGCGTTGGGGAGAGCTCCTACAATGAGCAGTTCTTC.

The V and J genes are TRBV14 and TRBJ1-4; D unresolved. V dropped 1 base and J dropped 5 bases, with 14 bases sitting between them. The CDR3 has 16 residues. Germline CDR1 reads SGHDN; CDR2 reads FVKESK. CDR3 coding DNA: TGTGCCAGCAGCCAAGGGATAACCAAGTTCAATGAAAAACTGTTTTTT. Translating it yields CASSQGITKFNEKLFF.

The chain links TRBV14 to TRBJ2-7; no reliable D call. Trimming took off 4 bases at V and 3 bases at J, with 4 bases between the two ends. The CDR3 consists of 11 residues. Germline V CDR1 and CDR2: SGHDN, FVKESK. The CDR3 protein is CASSLLYEQYF. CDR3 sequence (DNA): TGTGCCAGCAGCCTCCTCTACGAGCAGTACTTC.

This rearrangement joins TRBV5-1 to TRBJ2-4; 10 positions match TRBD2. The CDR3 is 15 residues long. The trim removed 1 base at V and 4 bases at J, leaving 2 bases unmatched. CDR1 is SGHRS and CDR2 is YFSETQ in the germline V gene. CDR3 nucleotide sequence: TGCGCCAGCAGCTTGACTAGCGGGAATAAAAACATTCAGTACTTC. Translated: CASSLTSGNKNIQYF. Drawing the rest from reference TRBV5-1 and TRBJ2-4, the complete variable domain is KAGVTQTPRYLIKTRGQQVTLSCSPISGHRSVSWYQQTPGQGLQFLFEYFSETQRNKGNFPGRFSGRQFSNSRSEMNVSTLELGDSALYLCASSLTSGNKNIQYFGAGTRLSVL.

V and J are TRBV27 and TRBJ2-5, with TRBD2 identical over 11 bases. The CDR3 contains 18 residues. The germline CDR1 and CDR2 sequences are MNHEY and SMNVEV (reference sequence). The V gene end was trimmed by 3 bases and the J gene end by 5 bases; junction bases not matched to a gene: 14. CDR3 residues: CASSLGASGRRSRETQYF. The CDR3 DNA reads TGTGCCAGCAGTTTGGGGGCTAGCGGGAGGCGAAGTAGGGAGACCCAGTACTTC.